Listed here is a single TCR beta chain. Its cognate antigen is unknown. Using constant-segment primers, 5'RACE produced TCR alpha and TCR beta cDNA libraries carrying sample barcodes and UMIs. TCRdb itself ran the 5' RACE reads through MiXCR, one entry per CDR3 protein. Here the sample spans around 250,000 distinct CDR3 sequences, roughly a tenth being singletons. This sample was taken from a study of T-cell memory formation after mild COVID-19. Study results and limitations: Clones that contracted clustered mainly in CM and EM if CD4+ and in EMRA if CD8+.

CDR1 and CDR2 from the germline V gene are ENHRY and SYGVKD. The CDR3 is 15 residues long. J lost 0 bases, V lost 6 bases, and 4 bases had no gene match. The sequence was obtained from a man between 18 and 29 years old who had mild COVID-19 (a few samples of this study predate the infection). Cell type and time point are not known. This sequence joins TRBV10-3 and TRBJ2-3; the match to TRBD2 covers 9 bases. The sequenced material came from PBMCs or a T cell subset sorted from them (not recorded which). DNA for the CDR3: TGTGCCATCAGCTTTACTAGCGGGAGCACAGATACGCAGTATTTT. This sequence encodes CAISFTSGSTDTQYF.